In its sample, the clone carrying this TCR beta chain was seen a few times. Its antigen is currently unknown. Sequence data for DNA of cultured CD4+ T cells were generated by the Oncomine TCR Beta short-read assay. TCRdb re-derived calls from the PCR reads in MiXCR, one entry per CDR3 protein. Here the sample spans approximately 27,000 distinct CDR3 sequences, approximately 40% being singletons. The record originates from a study of vaccination and CD4 T cells after COVID-19. Overall study: It was a median about 100 days after diagnosis, with a range of 35 to 161, that post-COVID samples were drawn.

Time point denoted: late sampling 161 to 241 days after vaccination in a few convalescent patients. This sample's treatment: roughly ten-day PBMC culture with coronavirus spike peptide pools or control peptides (ViraFEST assay). ViraFEST stimulated the growth of antigen-specific T cells using peptide pools and subsequently profiled their TCRs by sequencing. The CDR3 is 15 residues long. Germline trimming cut 6 bases from V and 8 bases from J; bases unmatched to any gene: 7. Germline V lookup: CDR1 MNHNS, CDR2 SASEGT. The sequence came from a human donor who had recovered from COVID-19. The chain links TRBV6-1 to TRBJ1-6; 10 bases are a match to TRBD1. The specimen comprised CD4+ T cells from blood, cultured in vitro, sampled about 7 months after SARS-CoV-2 vaccination. CDR3 sequence reads: CASSPRGTGDSPLHF. The CDR3 DNA is TGTGCCAGCAGCCCTAGGGGGACAGGGGATTCACCCCTCCACTTT.